The clone carrying this T cell receptor (beta chain) was detected once. This entry is derived from a study of blood T cell repertoires in COVID-19. Study at large: Acute and convalescent COVID-19 specimens originated in the United States, Italy and Spain. PBMCs, B-cell-depleted T cells, or T cells provided the cDNA or gDNA that made up the material.

TCRdb's copy holds only in-frame clones and misses some; the assay was immunoSEQ multiplex PCR. The sample lists under 300,000 clones; roughly 90% were seen once. Individuals drawn from about two dozen US areas were about 18 to 89 years old. Before being deemed recovered, Cohort 3 donors had two negative PCRs, clearance, or symptom resolution. This clonotype originated in a woman in her 30s who had recovered from COVID-19. The specimen was PBMCs or T cells enriched from blood (not recorded which).

CDR3 nucleotide sequence: TGTGCCAGCAGCTTAGGTTCGGGGGGTTCACCCCTCCACTTT. Encoded protein: CASSLGSGGSPLHF. This sequence joins TRBV7-3 and TRBJ1-6, with a weak D call TRBD1 (5 bases). Trimming removed 2 bases at V and 9 bases at J, with 11 bases between. The CDR3 extends over 14 amino acids. CDR1 SGHTA and CDR2 FQGTGA come from the germline V gene. The whole variable domain, remainder taken from reference TRBV7-3 and TRBJ1-6, is GAGVSQTPSNKVTEKGKYVELRCDPISGHTALYWYRQSLGQGPEFLIYFQGTGAADDSGLPNDRFFAVRPEGSVSTLKIQRTERGDSAVYLCASSLGSGGSPLHFGNGTRLTVT.